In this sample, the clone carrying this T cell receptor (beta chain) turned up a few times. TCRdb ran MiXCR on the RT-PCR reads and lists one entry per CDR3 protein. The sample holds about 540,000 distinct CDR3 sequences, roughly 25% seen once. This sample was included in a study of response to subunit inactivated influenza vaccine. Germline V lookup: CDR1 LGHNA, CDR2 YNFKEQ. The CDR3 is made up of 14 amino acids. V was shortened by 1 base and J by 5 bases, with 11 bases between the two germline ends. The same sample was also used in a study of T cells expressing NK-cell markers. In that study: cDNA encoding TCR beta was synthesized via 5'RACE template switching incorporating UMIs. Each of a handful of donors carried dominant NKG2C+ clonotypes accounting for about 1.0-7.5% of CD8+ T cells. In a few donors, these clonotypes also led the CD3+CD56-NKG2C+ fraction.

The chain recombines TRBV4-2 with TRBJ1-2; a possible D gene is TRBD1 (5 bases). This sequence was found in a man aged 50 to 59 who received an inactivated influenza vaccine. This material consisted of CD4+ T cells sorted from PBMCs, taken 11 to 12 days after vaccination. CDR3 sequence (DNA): TGTGCCAGCAGCCAAGGGTCCACAGGATATGGCTACACCTTC. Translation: CASSQGSTGYGYTF.